The 18 T cell receptor beta chains reported below all come from one sample, sequenced in a study of T cell responses to AZD1222 COVID-19 vaccine. Data came from immunoSEQ multiplex PCR; TCRdb stores just in-frame clones and leaves some out. This sample has fewer than 150,000 clones, with 92% found just once. The sequencing here drew on peripheral blood, taken on day 0 of AZD1222 vaccination. These receptors all come from an adult in good health.

The CDR3: CAIGSREDTEAFF. The CDR3 region has the DNA TGTGCCATCGGTTCCAGGGAGGACACTGAAGCTTTCTTT. The genes are TRBV10-3 and TRBJ1-1; a weak D match, TRBD1 (5 bases). The CDR3 spans 13 residues. Trimming shortened V by 8 bases and J by 3 bases, and 13 bases separated the two germline ends. Germline values: CDR1 ENHRY, CDR2 SYGVKD.

V gene TRBV11-2 combines with J gene TRBJ1-2, with D maybe TRBD1 (5 bases). Trimming removed 3 bases from V and 8 bases from J, with 13 bases in between. CDR3 length: 13 amino acids. Germline values: CDR1 SGHAT, CDR2 FQNNGV. The CDR3 DNA sequence: TGTGCCAGCAGCTTCACAGGTCTGTTAGGCTACACCTTC. Its translation: CASSFTGLLGYTF.

V is TRBV30 and J is TRBJ2-1; 11 bases map to TRBD2. Germline loops: CDR1 GTSNPN, CDR2 SVGIG (reference sequence). The CDR3 has 14 residues. CDR3 in DNA: TGTGCTTTAACCTTAGCGGGAGGGCGATCTGAGCAGTTCTTC. Translating gives CALTLAGGRSEQFF.

To note about this clone: Other nucleotide sequences in the sample specify the same CDR3. CDR3 nucleotides: TGCGCCAGCAGCCAAGATCGGGGGGACACTGAAGCTTTCTTT. It specifies CASSQDRGDTEAFF. The chain joins TRBV4-3 to TRBJ1-1; D possibly corresponds to TRBD1 (5 bases). V dropped 0 bases and J dropped 3 bases, with 8 bases sitting between them. Germline V gives CDR1 LGHNA, CDR2 YSLEER. The CDR3 has 14 residues.

The chain links TRBV4-3 to TRBJ2-1; 12 bases are a match to TRBD2. The CDR3 is made up of 16 amino acids. Trimming cost V 2 bases and J 7 bases; bases outside gene matches: 6. Germline CDR1 and CDR2: LGHNA and YSLEER. CDR3 sequence (DNA): TGCGCCAGCAGCCAAAACCCCGGGACTAGCGGGAATGAGCAGTTCTTC. Translating gives CASSQNPGTSGNEQFF.

The rearrangement uses TRBV4-1 and TRBJ2-7; 9 positions match TRBD2. V dropped 1 base and J dropped 7; count of bases not matched to a gene: 11. The CDR3 covers 16 residues. Germline V gene sequence: CDR1 MGHRA, CDR2 YSYEKL. CDR3 sequence: CASSQVLLAGLREQYF. The CDR3 DNA is TGCGCCAGCAGCCAAGTTCTCCTAGCGGGGCTTAGAGAGCAGTACTTC.

The genes are TRBV13 and TRBJ2-2, with unresolved D. In germline, CDR1 is PRHDT, CDR2 FYEKMQ (reference sequence). The CDR3 totals 17 residues. The V gene lost 1 base and the J gene lost 4 bases, with 16 bases spanning the gap. The CDR3 protein is CASSLEIGGPSTGELFF. Here the CDR3 DNA reads TGTGCCAGCAGCTTAGAAATAGGTGGCCCGAGCACCGGGGAGCTGTTTTTT. Full variable domain (rest looked up from reference TRBV13 and TRBJ2-2): AAGVIQSPRHLIKEKRETATLKCYPIPRHDTVYWYQQGPGQDPQFLISFYEKMQSDKGSIPDRFSAQQFSDYHSELNMSSLELGDSALYFCASSLEIGGPSTGELFFGEGSRLTVL.

V gene TRBV2 combines with J gene TRBJ1-3; tentatively, D is TRBD1 (6 bases). V was pared by 5 bases and J by 0 bases, with 14 bases between. Germline V CDR1 and CDR2: SNHLY, FYNNEI. This CDR3 is 16 amino acids long. CDR3 loop: CASSPPDRHSGNTIYF. CDR3 DNA: TGTGCCAGCAGTCCCCCCGACAGGCACTCTGGAAACACCATATATTTT.

The chain employs TRBV2 and TRBJ1-1, with D unclear. The CDR3 consists of 17 residues. The V gene's germline CDR1 is SNHLY and CDR2 FYNNEI. Trimming pared 0 bases from V and 2 bases from J, leaving 16 bases between. Here the CDR3 DNA reads TGTGCCAGCAGTGAAGCGCTTTTTTTGTCGGGTAACACTGAAGCTTTCTTT. The encoded protein is CASSEALFLSGNTEAFF.

The genes are TRBV25-1 and TRBJ1-4, with TRBD1 matching 8 bases. V trimming: 8 bases; J trimming: 0 bases; junction bases outside the gene matches: 11. Germline V lookup: CDR1 MGHDK, CDR2 SYGVNS. The CDR3 loop spans 17 amino acids. This chain's CDR3 is CASQFGQGFSTNEKLFF. In DNA, the CDR3 is TGTGCCAGCCAGTTCGGACAGGGCTTTTCAACTAATGAAAAACTGTTTTTT.

V gene TRBV27 combines with J gene TRBJ1-5; D remains ambiguous. The germline V and J ends were trimmed by 5 bases and 3 bases, with 8 bases remaining between them. CDR1 and CDR2 (germline): MNHEY, SMNVEV (reference sequence). There are 13 residues in the CDR3. CDR3 sequence (DNA): TGTGCCAGCAGTCCAATCATCAATCAGCCCCAGCATTTT. It yields the protein CASSPIINQPQHF.

This clone was seen once. This chain uses TRBV6-5 with TRBJ1-4, with D possibly being TRBD1 (5 bases). Per germline, CDR1 MNHEY and CDR2 SVGAGI. V was pared by 8 bases and J by 2 bases, with 15 bases between. CDR3 size: 15 residues. The DNA for the CDR3 is TGTGCCAGCCGCACTGCAGGGTCTACTAATGAAAAACTGTTTTTT. Amino acids: CASRTAGSTNEKLFF.

This chain connects TRBV2 to TRBJ1-2; no firm D call. The CDR3 runs 13 residues. Trimming removed 3 bases at V and 4 bases at J, with 9 bases between. The germline V gene encodes CDR1 SNHLY and CDR2 FYNNEI. CDR3 coding DNA: TGTGCCAGCAGTGAGGACGGATTCTATGGCTACACCTTC. It is translated as CASSEDGFYGYTF.

The rearrangement links TRBV9 to TRBJ2-7; maybe TRBD2 (5 bases). This CDR3 contains 14 residues. Germline V gives CDR1 SGDLS, CDR2 YYNGEE. The germline V and J ends were trimmed by 4 bases and 6 bases, with 17 bases remaining between them. CDR3 nucleotides: TGTGCCAGCAGCCCCAAACTAGAGAACCCCGAGCAGTACTTC. Protein product: CASSPKLENPEQYF.

Only one count was recorded for this clone. This chain joins TRBV14 and TRBJ2-7; D possibly corresponds to TRBD2 (6 bases). V dropped 5 bases and J dropped 5 bases, with 10 bases sitting between them. CDR3 size: 12 residues. Germline CDR1 and CDR2: SGHDN and FVKESK. This CDR3 reads CASSGTWNEQYF. The CDR3 nucleotides are TGTGCCAGCAGCGGGACTTGGAACGAGCAGTACTTC.

This rearrangement joins TRBV6-5 to TRBJ1-1; 11 nucleotides agree with TRBD1. Trimming took 2 bases from V and 7 from J; bases not matched to a gene: 6. Germline V gives CDR1 MNHEY, CDR2 SVGAGI. CDR3 length equals 15 residues. As DNA, the CDR3 is TGTGCCAGCAGTTACGGGACAGGGGGGAGAATTGAAGCTTTCTTT. Translating gives CASSYGTGGRIEAFF.

V gene TRBV3-1 (or the pseudogene TRBV3-2) combines with J gene TRBJ2-1; TRBD1 matches 9 bases. There are 15 residues in the CDR3. The germline V gene has CDR1 LGHDT and CDR2 YNNKEL (reference sequence). The junction had 5 bases not matched to a gene; V was cut back by 4 bases and J by 4 bases. The CDR3 DNA sequence: TGTGCCAGCAGCCGCGGGACAGGGCCGTACAATGAGCAGTTCTTC. Residues: CASSRGTGPYNEQFF.

The chain has TRBV4-3 and TRBJ2-1, with D tentatively TRBD1 or TRBD2 (5 bases each). V lost 1 base, J lost 7 bases, and 14 bases lay in between. Germline-derived CDR1 and CDR2 are LGHNA and YSLEER. This CDR3 is 15 amino acids long. The CDR3 is CASSQGDPRGNEQFF. The CDR3 DNA is TGCGCCAGCAGCCAAGGGGACCCTCGAGGAAATGAGCAGTTCTTC.